This T cell receptor (beta chain) was profiled in a study of shared clonotypes between healthy human individuals. At the level of the study: The study used three CD4 naive, three CD4 memory, two CD8 naive and one CD8 memory plate per donor. Whole-study results and caveats: The expectation was that sequencing depth would affect clonotype sharing among donors. Memory subsets generally showed lower estimated richness than naive subsets.

Turning to this clone: What it binds is unknown.

Assay: immunoSEQ multiplex PCR; the TCRdb copy retains only in-frame clones and omits some. The table includes roughly 2.6 million clones, roughly 92% detected once. The length of the CDR3 is 12 residues. Losses at the gene ends were 5 bases for V and 4 bases for J; bases not matched to a gene: 5. In germline, CDR1 is GTSNPN, CDR2 SVGIG (reference sequence). Donors, healthy HIV-negative adults, lacked recent acute infections or vaccinations. Material: naive CD4+ T cells sorted from blood. Noted subset: CD45RA+ positively selected. The V gene is TRBV30, the J gene TRBJ2-7; 7 bases align to TRBD1. This receptor was obtained from a man aged 18 to 29 in good health. The CDR3 protein is CAWAGTAYEQYF. The CDR3 region has the DNA TGTGCCTGGGCCGGGACAGCTTACGAGCAGTACTTC.